These T cell receptor beta chains were read from a single sample in a study of post-analysis software for immune sequencing data. TCRdb ran MiXCR on the PCR reads and lists one entry per CDR3 protein. The sample has some 890,000 distinct CDR3 sequences; approximately 53% are singletons. The sequenced sample was blood. The receptor set was obtained from a girl under 18 with multiple sclerosis. The CDR3 runs from the conserved cysteine through the conserved F or W. The order of the fields is clone size, V gene, J gene, D gene, CDR3 DNA, CDR3 protein. A D gene is named only where the DNA matches it firmly. Not all rows give a size; the values are once, few, many and, for expanded clones, a class.

>-|TRBV4-2|TRBJ2-7|TRBD2
TGTGCCAGCAGCCAAGCTTGGCGGACTAGCGAGTCCTACGAGCAGTACTTC
CASSQAWRTSESYEQYF
>-|TRBV20-1|TRBJ2-5|TRBD2
TGCAGTGCTAGAGATATACTAGCGGGTCACCAAGAGACCCAGTACTTC
CSARDILAGHQETQYF
>-|TRBV10-3|TRBJ2-3|-
TGTGCCATCCGCGCGGAAAAGGGTACGCAGTATTTT
CAIRAEKGTQYF
>-|TRBV30|TRBJ2-4|-
TGTGCCTGGAGGGCTCCGGGGTTTCTAGCCAAAAACATTCAGTACTTC
CAWRAPGFLAKNIQYF
>few|TRBV29-1|TRBJ2-7|TRBD2
TGCAGCGTCGGACTAGCGGGAGCCTACGAGCAGTACTTC
CSVGLAGAYEQYF
>-|TRBV25-1|TRBJ2-7|-
TGTGCCAGCAGGGCACAGGGTGAGGGCTACGAGCAGTACTTC
CASRAQGEGYEQYF
>-|TRBV6-6|TRBJ2-1|TRBD1
TGTGCCAGCAGTTACACCGTGACAGGGGGCTTCGGAAATGAGCAGTTCTTC
CASSYTVTGGFGNEQFF
>few|TRBV20-1|TRBJ1-1|-
TGCAGTGCTAGGGACAGTGAAGCTTTCTTT
CSARDSEAFF
>-|TRBV10-3|TRBJ2-7|TRBD1
TGTGCCATCAGCACCCTCAAGGGACAGGGATCCCTCTACGAGCAGTACTTC
CAISTLKGQGSLYEQYF
>-|TRBV6-1|TRBJ2-7|TRBD1
TGTGCCAGCAGTGGATTCCCGGGACAGGGGGCTCCCTACGAGCAGTACTTC
CASSGFPGQGAPYEQYF
>-|TRBV3-1|TRBJ1-2|TRBD1
TGTGCCAGCAGCCAAGAGGCGACAGGGCTATATGGCTACACCTTC
CASSQEATGLYGYTF
>-|TRBV5-1|TRBJ1-2|-
TGCGCCAGCAGCCCGTGGGGTGGGTCGGCAGCCATCCCGAACTATGGCTACACCTTC
CASSPWGGSAAIPNYGYTF
>once|TRBV18|TRBJ2-7|TRBD1
TGTGCCAGCTCTCGGGCCGGACAGGGCTACGAGCAGTACTTC
CASSRAGQGYEQYF
>-|TRBV29-1|TRBJ2-1|TRBD2
TGCAGCGTTGAGGTGACTAGCGGGTTTTGGGGGAAGCAGTTCTTC
CSVEVTSGFWGKQFF
>-|TRBV4-1|TRBJ2-5|TRBD2
TGCGCCAGCAGCCAAGATCCCGGGAGGCGGGGAGAGACCCAGTACTTC
CASSQDPGRRGETQYF
>few|TRBV10-3|TRBJ2-1|TRBD2
TGTGCCATCAGTGGAGGGACTAGCGGCGATGAGCAGTTCTTC
CAISGGTSGDEQFF
>few|TRBV27|TRBJ2-3|TRBD1
TGTGCCAGCAGCACCGGGACAGCTCGGGATACGCAGTATTTT
CASSTGTARDTQYF
>-|TRBV7-2|TRBJ2-7|TRBD2
TGTGCCAGCAGCTTCGGGCGGGGGGAGTACGAGCAGTACTTC
CASSFGRGEYEQYF
>-|TRBV7-9|TRBJ1-2|-
TGTGCCAGCATCCCTCTGTTGAGCCCGGGCTACACCTTC
CASIPLLSPGYTF
>-|TRBV12-3/TRBV12-4|TRBJ2-1|TRBD1
TGTGCCAGCATCGCGACAGGGCTATACAATGAGCAGTTCTTC
CASIATGLYNEQFF
>-|TRBV12-3/TRBV12-4|TRBJ1-2|TRBD1
TGTGCCAGCAGGACAGGGGGCGCTGGGCATGGCTACACCTTC
CASRTGGAGHGYTF
>-|TRBV7-9|TRBJ1-2|-
TGTGCCAGCAGCCCCCCCACGGGCAGGGCCTATGGCTACACCTTC
CASSPPTGRAYGYTF
>-|TRBV7-9|TRBJ2-6|-
TGTGCCAGCGGAGAAAGCTCTGGGGCCAACGTCCTGACTTTC
CASGESSGANVLTF
>-|TRBV7-2|TRBJ2-1|TRBD2
TGTGCCAGCAGCCCCAGTTTGGAGGAGGGAGGGCGGTATTCTTTTGAGCAGTTCTTC
CASSPSLEEGGRYSFEQFF
>-|TRBV28|TRBJ2-7|TRBD1
TGTGCCAGTGGCACCGGGACAGGTCCCTACGAGCAGTACTTC
CASGTGTGPYEQYF
>-|TRBV7-2|TRBJ1-5|-
TGTGCCAGCAGCTGGAGTTGGGACAATCAGCCCCAGCATTTT
CASSWSWDNQPQHF
>-|TRBV11-2|TRBJ2-1|TRBD1
TGTGCCAGCAGCTTAGGCAGGGGGCCCCCTAATGAGCAGTTCTTC
CASSLGRGPPNEQFF
>few|TRBV12-3/TRBV12-4|TRBJ2-3|-
TGTGCCAGCAGACCGTATAACACAGATACGCAGTATTTT
CASRPYNTDTQYF
>-|TRBV12-3/TRBV12-4|TRBJ2-1|TRBD1
TGTGCCAGCAGTTTCCGACAGGGGGTGTACAATGAGCAGTTCTTC
CASSFRQGVYNEQFF
>-|TRBV7-9|TRBJ2-7|TRBD2
TGTGCCAGCAGCTTAGGTAGCGGGAGCTCCTACAATGAGCAGTACTTC
CASSLGSGSSYNEQYF
>-|TRBV5-1|TRBJ2-7|-
TGCGCCAGCAGCCGAGCCCAGGGTACCTACGAGCAGTACTTC
CASSRAQGTYEQYF
>-|TRBV5-1|TRBJ2-1|TRBD2
TGCGCCAGCAGCGCGGGTGGTAGCGGGGTTGCCTACAATGAGCAGTTCTTC
CASSAGGSGVAYNEQFF
>-|TRBV20-1|TRBJ2-3|TRBD1
TGCAGTGCGGGTAGGGACAGGGACGCGCAGTATTTT
CSAGRDRDAQYF
>-|TRBV12-3/TRBV12-4|TRBJ2-1|-
TGTGCCAGCAACTCCCGGGAGCTCTCCTACAATGAGCAGTTCTTC
CASNSRELSYNEQFF
>few|TRBV29-1|TRBJ2-7|-
TGCAGCGTCCGAGGACTATCAGACAGGACGAACACCTACGAGCAGTACTTC
CSVRGLSDRTNTYEQYF
>few|TRBV5-1|TRBJ2-5|-
TGCGCCAGCAGCTTCCAGGCGATCAACCAAGAGACCCAGTACTTC
CASSFQAINQETQYF
>-|TRBV9|TRBJ2-7|TRBD2
TGTGCCAGCAGCGTAGAACGGGGGGGCCGGGAGCAGTACTTC
CASSVERGGREQYF
>few|TRBV20-1|TRBJ2-1|-
TGCAGTGCTAGAGATTGGGGGGGCCAAAGGAAGCAGTTCTTC
CSARDWGGQRKQFF
>-|TRBV5-1|TRBJ2-5|-
TGCGCCAGCAGCTTGGGTCACGGCCAGACCCAGTACTTC
CASSLGHGQTQYF
>-|TRBV4-1|TRBJ1-2|-
TGCGCCAACAGCCCGGGATACTATGGCTACACCTTC
CANSPGYYGYTF
>few|TRBV5-1|TRBJ2-5|-
TGCGCCAGCAGCTTAAACTACGGACAGCAAGAGACCCAGTACTTC
CASSLNYGQQETQYF
>few|TRBV12-3/TRBV12-4|TRBJ2-7|-
TGTGCCAGCAGGGGAGCAGTCTGGGGGTCGGGGTCCTACGAGCAGTACTTC
CASRGAVWGSGSYEQYF
>-|TRBV15|TRBJ2-1|TRBD2
TGTGCCACCAGCAGAGGGTTTGAGGCGGGAGCGTTTTACAATGAGCAGTTCTTC
CATSRGFEAGAFYNEQFF
>-|TRBV25-1|TRBJ2-7|TRBD2
TGTGCCAGCAGTTCCGGGACTAGAGGCGAGCAGTACTTC
CASSSGTRGEQYF
>-|TRBV29-1|TRBJ1-1|-
TGCAGCGTTGATGGGTCAGGGAAGACCAACACTGAAGCTTTCTTT
CSVDGSGKTNTEAFF
>-|TRBV29-1|TRBJ1-1|-
TGCAGCGTTGAAAGACGACAGGTCGAAGCTTTCTTT
CSVERRQVEAFF
>-|TRBV12-3/TRBV12-4|TRBJ2-3|TRBD1
TGTGCCAGCAGTCCGACAGGGGGACCAGCAGATACGCAGTATTTT
CASSPTGGPADTQYF
>once|TRBV6-5|TRBJ2-7|-
TGTGCCAGCAGCCGTTTGAACCGGCAGTACTTC
CASSRLNRQYF
>-|TRBV7-2|TRBJ1-4|-
TGTGCCAGCAGCTTAAGGGCCACTAATGAAAAACTGTTTTTT
CASSLRATNEKLFF
>few|TRBV7-7|TRBJ2-5|-
TGTGCTAGCAGCTTATTAGAGAAAGAGACCCAGTACTTC
CASSLLEKETQYF
>few|TRBV2|TRBJ2-1|-
TGTGCCAGCACCCGTATAGCGAACTACAATGAGCAGTTCTTC
CASTRIANYNEQFF
>few|TRBV6-5|TRBJ1-2|-
TGTGCCAGCAGCCCCCGGACACCAAACTATGGCTACACCTTC
CASSPRTPNYGYTF
>few|TRBV10-3|TRBJ2-5|-
TGTGCCATCAGTATGGACTCCCAAGAGACCCAGTACTTC
CAISMDSQETQYF
>once|TRBV5-1|TRBJ2-3|TRBD2
TGCGCCAGCAGCCCCCGAGAGAGCGGGAGTAGAGATACGCAGTATTTT
CASSPRESGSRDTQYF
>-|TRBV28|TRBJ2-7|-
TGTGCCAGCAGTCCCGCCCATTACGAGCAGTACTTC
CASSPAHYEQYF